Listed here are 28 T cell receptor beta chains from one sample, sequenced in a study of blood T cell repertoires in COVID-19. Assay used: immunoSEQ multiplex PCR; TCRdb lists only in-frame clones, some missing. The table includes over 45,000 clones, under 85% detected once. Material for sequencing was peripheral blood. The source is a woman aged 55-70 years with acute or convalescent COVID-19.

V is TRBV29-1 and J is TRBJ1-5, with 7 positions matching TRBD1. CDR1 is SQVTM and CDR2 is ANQGSEA in the germline V gene. Trimming took 7 bases from V and 0 from J; bases not matched to a gene: 6. The length of the CDR3 is 14 residues. CDR3 bases: TGCAGCGCCGGGGGACAGAATAGCAATCAGCCCCAGCATTTT. Its protein product is CSAGGQNSNQPQHF. The full variable domain, in which reference TRBV29-1 and TRBJ1-5 provide the parts outside the CDR3, is SAVISQKPSRDICQRGTSLTIQCQVDSQVTMMFWYRQQPGQSLTLIATANQGSEATYESGFVIDKFPISRPNLTFSTLTVSNMSPEDSSIYLCSAGGQNSNQPQHFGDGTRLSIL.

The chain employs TRBV6-6 and TRBJ1-1; no clear D gene. The ends were cut back, 0 bases at V and 0 bases at J, with 2 bases in the middle. CDR1 and CDR2 from the germline V gene are MNHNY and SVGAGI (reference sequence). The CDR3 has 13 amino acids. The DNA for the CDR3 is TGTGCCAGCAGTTACTCCGTGAACACTGAAGCTTTCTTT. Translation: CASSYSVNTEAFF.

V and J are TRBV9 and TRBJ1-3; perhaps TRBD1 as D (5 bases). The CDR3 sequence is 16 residues long. In germline, CDR1 is SGDLS, CDR2 YYNGEE. V lost 3 bases and J lost 1, with 14 bases in between. The CDR3 DNA sequence: TGTGCCAGCAGCGACACCCTGGGGCAATCTGGAAACACCATATATTTT. Protein product: CASSDTLGQSGNTIYF.

V and J are TRBV11-2 and TRBJ2-5, with 7 positions matching TRBD1. V dropped 4 bases and J dropped 4; count of bases not matched to a gene: 12. The CDR3 contains 16 residues. Per germline, CDR1 SGHAT and CDR2 FQNNGV. The chain's CDR3 is CASSSNTGVHGETQYF. Here the CDR3 DNA reads TGTGCCAGCAGCTCGAACACAGGGGTCCACGGAGAGACCCAGTACTTC.

The rearrangement joins TRBV5-8 to TRBJ1-2, with D unresolved. CDR1 and CDR2 (germline): SGHTS, YDEGEE. The germline V and J ends were trimmed by 5 bases and 1 base, with 15 bases remaining between them. The CDR3 consists of 15 residues. The CDR3 sequence is CASSWAGFFNYGYTF. The CDR3 nucleotides are TGTGCCAGCAGTTGGGCGGGTTTTTTTAACTATGGCTACACCTTC. The full variable domain, rest sourced from reference TRBV5-8 and TRBJ1-2, is EAGVTQSPTHLIKTRGQQATLRCSPISGHTSVYWYQQALGLGLQFLLWYDEGEERNRGNFPPRFSGRQFPNYSSELNVNALELEDSALYLCASSWAGFFNYGYTFGSGTRLTVV.

This clone was detected only once. The rearrangement uses TRBV5-1 and TRBJ2-2, with 7 bases matching TRBD1. CDR3 length equals 15 residues. Germline CDR1 is SGHRS and CDR2 is YFSETQ. J was trimmed by 5 bases and V by 0 bases; bases with no gene match: 4. CDR3 sequence (DNA): TGCGCCAGCAGCTTGGGGGACAGTATTACCGGGGAGCTGTTTTTT. Its translation is CASSLGDSITGELFF.

The chain is built from TRBV5-4 and TRBJ1-5, with D unresolved. This CDR3 is built from 13 residues. Germline values: CDR1 SGHNT, CDR2 YYREEE (reference sequence). V lost 4 bases and J 3 bases, leaving 8 bases between the germline ends. The CDR3 sequence is CASSQDYNQPQHF. The CDR3 region has the DNA TGTGCCAGCAGCCAGGACTACAATCAGCCCCAGCATTTT.

This chain links TRBV2 with TRBJ2-3; D not certain. The germline V gene encodes CDR1 SNHLY and CDR2 FYNNEI. The CDR3 contains 12 residues. Trimming stripped 6 bases from V and 4 bases from J, with 8 bases between. In DNA form, the CDR3 reads TGTGCCAGCAGCCAACAGTCAGATACGCAGTATTTT. It codes for CASSQQSDTQYF.

This sequence joins TRBV28 and TRBJ1-2; 8 bases agree with TRBD1. CDR3 length equals 13 residues. Germline V CDR1 and CDR2: MDHEN, SYDVKM. After removal of 5 bases from V and 8 bases from J, the junction contained 7 bases not matched to a gene. This chain's CDR3 is CASSPDRVKGYTF. Written as DNA, the CDR3 is TGTGCCAGCAGTCCGGACAGGGTCAAAGGCTACACCTTC.

The count of this clone is one. V and J are TRBV6-6 and TRBJ1-6; 7 bases are a match to TRBD1. Germline CDR1 and CDR2: MNHNY and SVGAGI (reference sequence). The CDR3 runs 14 residues. V shed 6 bases and J 7 bases; nucleotides not matched to a gene: 6. The chain's CDR3 is CASSKGQLNSPLHF. As DNA, the CDR3 is TGTGCCAGCAGCAAGGGACAGTTAAATTCACCCCTCCACTTT.

V is TRBV3-1 (or the pseudogene TRBV3-2) and J is TRBJ2-5; 10 bases line up with TRBD2. The CDR3 has 16 amino acids. Trimming cost V 0 bases and J 5 bases; bases outside gene matches: 6. Germline V CDR1 and CDR2: LGHDT, YNNKEL (reference sequence). CDR3 bases: TGTGCCAGCAGCCAAGAGGGGACTAGCGTTTGGGAGACCCAGTACTTC. Its translation: CASSQEGTSVWETQYF.

This clone showed up just a few times. V gene TRBV5-1 combines with J gene TRBJ1-2; D perhaps matches TRBD1 (5 bases). CDR1 and CDR2 (germline): SGHRS, YFSETQ. The CDR3 extends over 15 amino acids. Between the trimmed V and J ends, which lost 4 bases and 4 bases, there was a span of 17 bases. The CDR3 reads CASSPAPTGGYGYTF. In nucleotides, the CDR3 is TGCGCCAGCAGCCCAGCCCCCACGGGGGGCTATGGCTACACCTTC.

This rearrangement joins TRBV28 to TRBJ1-4, with 8 bases lining up with TRBD1. Germline loops: CDR1 MDHEN, CDR2 SYDVKM. Germline trimming cut 6 bases from V and 7 bases from J; bases unmatched to any gene: 7. The CDR3 spans 14 residues. The CDR3 bases are TGTGCCAGCAGAATGACAGGGGCCCGTGAAAAACTGTTTTTT. Amino acid sequence: CASRMTGAREKLFF.

The CDR3 nucleotides are TGTGCCAGTAGTAGACGGGACAGAAGACTAACGAACACTGAAGCTTTCTTT. Translated, it gives CASSRRDRRLTNTEAFF. The chain employs TRBV19 and TRBJ1-1; TRBD1 aligns across 7 bases. CDR1 and CDR2 from the germline V gene are LNHDA and SQIVND (reference sequence). The CDR3 contains 17 residues. V lost 4 bases and J lost 1; bases outside the gene matches: 12.

This rearrangement joins TRBV5-1 to TRBJ1-1; TRBD1 agrees at 10 bases. The CDR3 is 14 amino acids. Germline lookup yields CDR1 SGHRS and CDR2 YFSETQ. V shed 4 bases and J 5 bases; nucleotides not matched to a gene: 5. The CDR3 nucleotides read TGCGCCAGCAGCATGACAGGGGGCCTTACTGAAGCTTTCTTT. Protein product: CASSMTGGLTEAFF.

CDR3 nucleotide sequence: TGTGCCAGTAGTAATTTGGCGGGAGGCCAAGAGACCCAGTACTTC. As protein: CASSNLAGGQETQYF. The chain combines TRBV19 with TRBJ2-5, with TRBD2 identical over 8 bases. Germline CDR1 LNHDA, CDR2 SQIVND (reference sequence). V lost 4 bases to trimming and J lost 1 base; unmatched junction nucleotides: 5. The CDR3 length is 15 residues.

This rearrangement joins TRBV2 to TRBJ2-1, with D maybe TRBD1 (6 bases). The V gene lost 2 bases and the J gene lost 2 bases, with 10 bases spanning the gap. This CDR3 spans 15 amino acids. Germline lookup yields CDR1 SNHLY and CDR2 FYNNEI. CDR3 sequence reads: CASSEQGSAYNEQFF. The DNA for the CDR3 is TGTGCCAGCAGTGAACAGGGGTCTGCCTACAATGAGCAGTTCTTC.

Only one count was recorded for this clone. This chain joins TRBV19 and TRBJ1-2; D call uncertain. This CDR3 region has 12 residues. CDR1 and CDR2 from the germline V gene are LNHDA and SQIVND (reference sequence). The ends were cut back, 9 bases at V and 0 bases at J, with 8 bases in the middle. The CDR3 DNA sequence: TGTGCCAGCAGTCTTACTAACTATGGCTACACCTTC. Encoded protein: CASSLTNYGYTF.

The chain carries TRBV30 and TRBJ2-7, with 8 bases aligning to TRBD2. The CDR3 extends over 13 amino acids. The V gene's germline CDR1 is GTSNPN and CDR2 SVGIG (reference sequence). J was trimmed by 6 bases and V by 6 bases; bases with no gene match: 10. As DNA, the CDR3 is TGTGCCTGCAAGCGGGAGTCGGTAGGCGAGCAGTACTTC. It translates to CACKRESVGEQYF. Supplemented by reference TRBV30 and TRBJ2-7, the full variable domain reads SQTIHQWPATLVQPVGSPLSLECTVEGTSNPNLYWYRQAAGRGLQLLFYSVGIGQISSEVPQNLSASRPQDRQFILSSKKLLLSDSGFYLCACKRESVGEQYFGPGTRLTVT.

V usage is TRBV5-6 and J usage is TRBJ1-6; D is possibly TRBD1 (5 bases). Trimming shortened V by 1 base and J by 5 bases, and 13 bases separated the two germline ends. Germline CDR1 is SGHDT and CDR2 is YYEEEE. The CDR3 runs to 16 residues. CDR3 sequence: CASSLFAGTNNSPLHF. The DNA of the CDR3 is TGTGCCAGCAGCTTGTTCGCGGGGACCAATAATTCACCCCTCCACTTT.

The V gene is TRBV11-3, the J gene TRBJ2-1; a weak D match, TRBD2 (6 bases). The CDR3 runs to 13 residues. With 3 bases removed from V and 8 bases from J, the gap between germline ends came to 11 bases. Germline assignment: CDR1 SGHNT and CDR2 YENEEA. CDR3: CASSFETRDEQFF. The CDR3 region has the DNA TGTGCCAGCAGCTTCGAGACTAGAGATGAGCAGTTCTTC.

The chain couples TRBV28 to TRBJ1-2; D perhaps matches TRBD1 (5 bases). This CDR3 has 13 residues. Germline V gene data show CDR1 as MDHEN and CDR2 as SYDVKM. The germline V and J ends were trimmed by 5 bases and 8 bases, with 15 bases remaining between them. CDR3 sequence reads: CASSTTVPGGYTF. The CDR3 DNA is TGTGCCAGCAGTACGACAGTTCCTGGGGGCTACACCTTC.

The rearrangement links TRBV3-1 (or the pseudogene TRBV3-2) to TRBJ2-5; D ambiguous. Trimming took 4 bases from V and 5 from J, leaving 11 bases between them. CDR1 LGHDT and CDR2 YNNKEL come from the germline V gene (reference sequence). This CDR3 region has 13 residues. The CDR3 DNA reads TGTGCCAGCAGCCCAGGCAGTTGGGAGACCCAGTACTTC. This translates into CASSPGSWETQYF.

CDR3 region: CASSIGTVRSGANVLTF. Written as DNA, the CDR3 is TGTGCCAGTAGTATCGGGACAGTCCGCTCTGGGGCCAACGTCCTGACTTTC. The V gene is TRBV19, the J gene TRBJ2-6; TRBD1 aligns across 7 bases. The CDR3 totals 17 residues. With V trimmed by 3 bases and J by 0 bases, 5 bases remained unmatched. The germline V gene has CDR1 LNHDA and CDR2 SQIVND (reference sequence).

This chain links TRBV7-8 with TRBJ2-7; 8 bases fit TRBD1. There are 16 residues in the CDR3. Germline values: CDR1 SGHVS, CDR2 FQNEAQ. J gave up 2 bases and V 5 bases, and 11 bases lay outside the gene matches. For the CDR3, the DNA is TGTGCCAGCAGCCCACTTCAAGGACAGGGACCCTACGAGCAGTACTTC. Translated, it gives CASSPLQGQGPYEQYF.

The rearrangement joins TRBV2 to TRBJ1-5; 7 positions agree with TRBD1. The CDR3 length is 15 residues. Germline CDR1 reads SNHLY; CDR2 reads FYNNEI. Germline trimming cut 4 bases from V and 4 bases from J; bases unmatched to any gene: 7. CDR3 region: CASSARQGVNQPQHF. The CDR3 DNA reads TGTGCCAGCAGTGCAAGACAGGGAGTGAATCAGCCCCAGCATTTT.

The chain is built from TRBV4-2 and TRBJ2-1; tentative D call: TRBD2 (5 bases). The CDR3 has 12 amino acids. Germline loops: CDR1 LGHNA, CDR2 YNFKEQ. The germline V and J ends were trimmed by 1 base and 8 bases, with 6 bases remaining between them. The CDR3 region has the DNA TGTGCCAGCAGCCAAGTCGGGGATGAGCAGTTCTTC. Encoded protein: CASSQVGDEQFF.

The chain uses TRBV6-4 and TRBJ1-4, with 9 bases that match TRBD1. The germline gives CDR1 MRHNA, CDR2 SNTAGT. V lost 0 bases and J lost 5; bases outside the gene matches: 1. There are 15 residues in the CDR3. CDR3 in DNA: TGTGCCAGCAGTGACTCCGGGACAGGGAATGAAAAACTGTTTTTT. Encoded protein: CASSDSGTGNEKLFF.